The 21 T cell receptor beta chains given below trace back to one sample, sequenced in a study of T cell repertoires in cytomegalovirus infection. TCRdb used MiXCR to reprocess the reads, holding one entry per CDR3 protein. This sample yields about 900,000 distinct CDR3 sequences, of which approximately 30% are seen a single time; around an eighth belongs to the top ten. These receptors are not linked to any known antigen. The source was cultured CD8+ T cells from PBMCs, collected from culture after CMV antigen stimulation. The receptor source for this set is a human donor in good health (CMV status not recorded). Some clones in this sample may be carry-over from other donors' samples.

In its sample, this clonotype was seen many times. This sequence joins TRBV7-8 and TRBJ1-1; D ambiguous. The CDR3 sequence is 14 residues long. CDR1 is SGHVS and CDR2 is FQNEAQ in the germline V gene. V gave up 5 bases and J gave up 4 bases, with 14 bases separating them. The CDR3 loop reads CASSGSPRVTEAFF. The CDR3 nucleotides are TGTGCCAGCAGCGGATCTCCCCGGGTCACTGAAGCTTTCTTT.

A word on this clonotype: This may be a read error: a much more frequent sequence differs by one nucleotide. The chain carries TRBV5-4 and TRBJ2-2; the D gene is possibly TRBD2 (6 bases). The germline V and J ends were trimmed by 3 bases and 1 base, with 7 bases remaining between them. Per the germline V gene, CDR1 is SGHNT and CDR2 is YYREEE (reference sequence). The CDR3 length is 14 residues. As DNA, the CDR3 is TGTGCCAGCAGCTGGCGGGAGAACACCGGGGAGCTGTTTTTT. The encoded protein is CASSWRENTGELFF.

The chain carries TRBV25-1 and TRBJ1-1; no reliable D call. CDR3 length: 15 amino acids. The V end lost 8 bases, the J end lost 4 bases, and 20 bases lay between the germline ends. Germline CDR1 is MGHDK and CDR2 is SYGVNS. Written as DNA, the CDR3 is TGTGCCAGCGAGAATTCTTGGGCCGAGACCACTGAAGCTTTCTTT. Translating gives CASENSWAETTEAFF.

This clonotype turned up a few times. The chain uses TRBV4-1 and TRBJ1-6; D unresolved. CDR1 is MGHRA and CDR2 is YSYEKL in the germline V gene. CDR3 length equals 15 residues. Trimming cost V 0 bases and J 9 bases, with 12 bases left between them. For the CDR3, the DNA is TGCGCCAGCAGCCAAGAGGAGGGTGGTTTTTCACCCCTCCACTTT. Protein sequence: CASSQEEGGFSPLHF.

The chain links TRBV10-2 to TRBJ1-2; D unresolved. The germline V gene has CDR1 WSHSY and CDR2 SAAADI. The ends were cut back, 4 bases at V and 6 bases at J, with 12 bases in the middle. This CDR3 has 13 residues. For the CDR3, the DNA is TGCGCCAGCAGTGGAACAAGCGTCGATGGCTACACCTTC. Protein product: CASSGTSVDGYTF.

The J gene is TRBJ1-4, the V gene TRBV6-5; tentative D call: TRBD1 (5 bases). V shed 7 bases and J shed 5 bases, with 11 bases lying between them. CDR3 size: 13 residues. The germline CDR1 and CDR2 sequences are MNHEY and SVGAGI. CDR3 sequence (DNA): TGTGCCAGCAAAGGGGAGGTAAATGAAAAACTGTTTTTT. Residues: CASKGEVNEKLFF.

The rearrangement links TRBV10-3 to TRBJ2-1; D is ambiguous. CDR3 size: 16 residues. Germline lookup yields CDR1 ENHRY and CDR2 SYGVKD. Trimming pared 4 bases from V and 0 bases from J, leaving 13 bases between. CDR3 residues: CAISGGQWISYNEQFF. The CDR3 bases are TGTGCCATCAGTGGAGGCCAATGGATCTCCTACAATGAGCAGTTCTTC.

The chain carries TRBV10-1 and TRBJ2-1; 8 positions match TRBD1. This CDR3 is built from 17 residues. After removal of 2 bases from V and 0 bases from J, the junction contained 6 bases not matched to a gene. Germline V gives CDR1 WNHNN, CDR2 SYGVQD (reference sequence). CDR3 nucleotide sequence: TGCGCCAGCAGTGAGCCTGGGACAGGTTTCTCCTACAATGAGCAGTTCTTC. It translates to CASSEPGTGFSYNEQFF.

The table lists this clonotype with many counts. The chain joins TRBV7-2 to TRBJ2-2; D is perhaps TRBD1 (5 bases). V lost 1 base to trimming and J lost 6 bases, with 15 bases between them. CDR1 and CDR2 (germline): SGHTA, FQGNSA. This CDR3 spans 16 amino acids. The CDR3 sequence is CASSLEGWQGAGELFF. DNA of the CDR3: TGTGCCAGCAGCTTAGAGGGTTGGCAGGGCGCCGGGGAGCTGTTTTTT.

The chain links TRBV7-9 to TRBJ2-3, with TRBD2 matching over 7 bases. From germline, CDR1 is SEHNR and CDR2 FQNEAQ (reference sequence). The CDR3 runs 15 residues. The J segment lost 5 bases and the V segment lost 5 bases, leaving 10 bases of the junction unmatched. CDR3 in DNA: TGTGCCAGCAGCCCGGCGGGGGAGGGAGAAGATACGCAGTATTTT. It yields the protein CASSPAGEGEDTQYF.

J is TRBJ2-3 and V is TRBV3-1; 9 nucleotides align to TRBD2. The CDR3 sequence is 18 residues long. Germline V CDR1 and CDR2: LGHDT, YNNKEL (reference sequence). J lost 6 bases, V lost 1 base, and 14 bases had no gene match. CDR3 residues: CASSQATSGLIIGDTQYF. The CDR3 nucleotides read TGTGCCAGCAGCCAAGCGACTAGCGGACTTATCATTGGGGATACGCAGTATTTT.

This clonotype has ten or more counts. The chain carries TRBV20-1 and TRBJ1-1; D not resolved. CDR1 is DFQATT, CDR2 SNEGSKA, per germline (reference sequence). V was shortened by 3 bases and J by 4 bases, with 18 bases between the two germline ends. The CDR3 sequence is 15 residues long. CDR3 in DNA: TGCAGTGCTAGTAATCTAGGGTCGGGAACCACTGAAGCTTTCTTT. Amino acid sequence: CSASNLGSGTTEAFF.

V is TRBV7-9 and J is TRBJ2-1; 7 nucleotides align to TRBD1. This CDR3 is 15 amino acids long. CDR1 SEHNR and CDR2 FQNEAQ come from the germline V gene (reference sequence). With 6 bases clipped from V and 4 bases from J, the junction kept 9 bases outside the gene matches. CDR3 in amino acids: CASRGSGQNYNEQFF. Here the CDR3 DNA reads TGTGCCAGCAGAGGGTCGGGACAGAATTACAATGAGCAGTTCTTC.

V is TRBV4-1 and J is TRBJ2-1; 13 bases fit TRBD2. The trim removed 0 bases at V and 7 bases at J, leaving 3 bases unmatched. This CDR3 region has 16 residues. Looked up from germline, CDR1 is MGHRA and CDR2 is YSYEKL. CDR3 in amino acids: CASSQDPGLAGNEQFF. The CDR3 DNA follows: TGCGCCAGCAGCCAAGACCCGGGACTAGCGGGGAATGAGCAGTTCTTC.

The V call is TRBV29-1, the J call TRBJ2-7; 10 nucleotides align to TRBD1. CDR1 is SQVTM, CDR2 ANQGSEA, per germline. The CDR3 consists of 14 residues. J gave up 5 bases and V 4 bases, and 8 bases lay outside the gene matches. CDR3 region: CSVGTPGQGNEQYF. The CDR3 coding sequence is TGCAGCGTTGGGACCCCGGGACAGGGGAACGAGCAGTACTTC.

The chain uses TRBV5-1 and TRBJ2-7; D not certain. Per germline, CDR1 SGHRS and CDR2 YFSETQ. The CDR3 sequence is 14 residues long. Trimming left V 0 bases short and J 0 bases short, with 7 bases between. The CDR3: CASSLDIYSYEQYF. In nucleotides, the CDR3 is TGCGCCAGCAGCTTGGACATTTACTCCTACGAGCAGTACTTC.

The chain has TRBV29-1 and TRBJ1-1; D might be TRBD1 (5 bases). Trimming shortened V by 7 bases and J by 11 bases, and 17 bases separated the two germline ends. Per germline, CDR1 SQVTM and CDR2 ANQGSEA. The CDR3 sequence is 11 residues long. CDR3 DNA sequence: TGCAGCGCCTGGGCGGTTCGGGGGGCTTTCTTT. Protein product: CSAWAVRGAFF.

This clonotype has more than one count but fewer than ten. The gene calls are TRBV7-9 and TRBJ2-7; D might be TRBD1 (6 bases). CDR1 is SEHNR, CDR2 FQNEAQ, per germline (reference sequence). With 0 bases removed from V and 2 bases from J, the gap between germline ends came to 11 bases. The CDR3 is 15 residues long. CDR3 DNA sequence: TGTGCCAGCAGCTTAGCGGGCAGGGGTGCCTACGAGCAGTACTTC. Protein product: CASSLAGRGAYEQYF.

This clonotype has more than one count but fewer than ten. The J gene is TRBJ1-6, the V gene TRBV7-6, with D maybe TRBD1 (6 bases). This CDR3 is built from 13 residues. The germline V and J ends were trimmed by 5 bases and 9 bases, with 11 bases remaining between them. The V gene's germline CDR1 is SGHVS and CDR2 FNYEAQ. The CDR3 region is CASSPGQSSPLHF. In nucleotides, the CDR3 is TGTGCCAGCAGCCCTGGACAGAGTTCACCCCTCCACTTT.

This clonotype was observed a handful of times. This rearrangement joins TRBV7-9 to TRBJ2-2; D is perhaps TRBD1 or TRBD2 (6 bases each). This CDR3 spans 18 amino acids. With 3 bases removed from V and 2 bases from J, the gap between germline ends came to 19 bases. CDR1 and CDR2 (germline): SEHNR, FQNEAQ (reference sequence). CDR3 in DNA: TGTGCCAGCAGCTTCCTATCGGGGGCGCAGTATAACACCGGGGAGCTGTTTTTT. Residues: CASSFLSGAQYNTGELFF.

CDR3 in DNA: TGTGCCAGCAGCTTAGTGGGGACAAACAATGAGCAGTTCTTC. As protein: CASSLVGTNNEQFF. This chain links TRBV7-6 with TRBJ2-1; D perhaps matches TRBD1 (6 bases). The CDR3 is 14 residues long. V was cut by 1 base and J by 5 bases, with 9 bases left in between. Germline V lookup: CDR1 SGHVS, CDR2 FNYEAQ.